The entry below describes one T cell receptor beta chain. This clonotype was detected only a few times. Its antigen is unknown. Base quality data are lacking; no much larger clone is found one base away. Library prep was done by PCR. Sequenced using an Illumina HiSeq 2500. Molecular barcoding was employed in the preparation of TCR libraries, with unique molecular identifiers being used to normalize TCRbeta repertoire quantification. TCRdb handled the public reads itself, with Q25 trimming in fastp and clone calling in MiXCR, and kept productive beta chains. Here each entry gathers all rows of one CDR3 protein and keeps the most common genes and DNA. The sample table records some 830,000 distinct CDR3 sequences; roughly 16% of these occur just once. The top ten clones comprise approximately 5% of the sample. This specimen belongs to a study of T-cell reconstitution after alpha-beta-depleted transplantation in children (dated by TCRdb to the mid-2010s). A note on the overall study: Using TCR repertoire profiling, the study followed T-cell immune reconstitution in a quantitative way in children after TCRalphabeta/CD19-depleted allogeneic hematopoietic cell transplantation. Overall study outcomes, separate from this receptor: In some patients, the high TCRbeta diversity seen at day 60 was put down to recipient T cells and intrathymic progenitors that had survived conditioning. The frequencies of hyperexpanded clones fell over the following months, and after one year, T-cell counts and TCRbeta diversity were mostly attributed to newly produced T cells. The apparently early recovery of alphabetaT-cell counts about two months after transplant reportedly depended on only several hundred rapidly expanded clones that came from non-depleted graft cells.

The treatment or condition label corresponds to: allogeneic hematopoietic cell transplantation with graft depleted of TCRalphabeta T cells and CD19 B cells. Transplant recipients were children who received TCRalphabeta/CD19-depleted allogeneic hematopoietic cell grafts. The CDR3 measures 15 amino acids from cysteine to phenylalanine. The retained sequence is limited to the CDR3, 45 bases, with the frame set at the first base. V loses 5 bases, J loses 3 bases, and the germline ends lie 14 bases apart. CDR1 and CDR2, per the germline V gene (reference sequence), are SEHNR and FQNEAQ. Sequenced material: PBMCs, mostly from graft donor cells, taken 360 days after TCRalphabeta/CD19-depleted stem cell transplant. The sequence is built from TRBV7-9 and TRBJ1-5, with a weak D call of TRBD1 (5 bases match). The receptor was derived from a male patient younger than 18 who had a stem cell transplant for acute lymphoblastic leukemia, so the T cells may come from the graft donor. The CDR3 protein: CASSQSQVDNQPQHF. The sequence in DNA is TGTGCCAGCAGCCAATCACAGGTTGACAATCAGCCCCAGCATTTT.